This passage covers 23 T cell receptor beta chains from one sample sequenced in a study of blood T cell repertoires in COVID-19. The table came from immunoSEQ multiplex PCR; TCRdb's copy has only in-frame clones and leaves some out. Of fewer than 15,000 clones in the sample, around nine tenths were seen once. Sequenced input: peripheral blood. The receptor set was obtained from a human donor in a cohort sampled during active COVID-19.

Notes on this clone: The same CDR3 arises from other DNA sequences in this sample as well. The genes are TRBV27 and TRBJ2-2; TRBD1 might be the D (6 bases). The CDR3 consists of 15 residues. V was shortened by 3 bases and J by 1 base, with 9 bases between the two germline ends. Germline values: CDR1 MNHEY, CDR2 SMNVEV (reference sequence). As DNA, the CDR3 is TGTGCCAGCAGTTTCCAGACAGGGAACACCGGGGAGCTGTTTTTT. Its translation: CASSFQTGNTGELFF.

The chain is built from TRBV9 and TRBJ2-3, with D maybe TRBD2 (5 bases). With 0 bases removed from V and 4 bases from J, the gap between germline ends came to 12 bases. Per germline, CDR1 SGDLS and CDR2 YYNGEE. The CDR3 contains 15 residues. CDR3 sequence: CASSVAGFGADTQYF. DNA for the CDR3: TGTGCCAGCAGCGTAGCGGGGTTCGGCGCAGATACGCAGTATTTT.

The chain employs TRBV20-1 and TRBJ1-3; 7 bases map to TRBD1. This CDR3 has 14 amino acids. The junction had 6 bases not matched to a gene; V was cut back by 3 bases and J by 4 bases. Germline V CDR1 and CDR2: DFQATT, SNEGSKA (reference sequence). CDR3 protein: CSASQAGGGNTIYF. The CDR3, as DNA: TGCAGTGCTAGTCAGGCAGGGGGAGGAAACACCATATATTTT.

This chain links TRBV5-4 with TRBJ2-7, with 7 positions matching TRBD1. The germline V gene encodes CDR1 SGHNT and CDR2 YYREEE (reference sequence). The ends lost 2 bases at V and 3 bases at J; junction bases unmatched: 5. The length of the CDR3 is 14 residues. CDR3 in DNA: TGTGCCAGCAGCTTCGTGGGACAGAGCTACGAGCAGTACTTC. As protein: CASSFVGQSYEQYF.

The V gene is TRBV6-5, the J gene TRBJ1-5, with 7 bases matching TRBD1. The CDR3 extends over 15 amino acids. V shed 10 bases and J 3 bases; nucleotides not matched to a gene: 12. Per the germline V gene, CDR1 is MNHEY and CDR2 is SVGAGI. CDR3 protein: CATELGQEANQPQHF. The CDR3 nucleotides are TGTGCCACAGAGCTCGGACAGGAGGCCAATCAGCCCCAGCATTTT.

The chain is built from TRBV5-7 and TRBJ1-2; 10 bases align to TRBD1. TRBV5-7 is an ORF; its function is uncertain. There are 15 residues in the CDR3. The trim removed 2 bases at V and 6 bases at J, leaving 7 bases unmatched. The DNA for the CDR3 is TGTGCCAGCAGCTTATGTGGGACAGGGGTGGATGGCTACACCTTC. Encoded protein: CASSLCGTGVDGYTF.

This chain links TRBV4-3 with TRBJ1-2; 8 bases align to TRBD1. The V gene's germline CDR1 is LGHNA and CDR2 YSLEER. Trimming at V came to 0 bases and at J to 3 bases, leaving 3 bases not matched to a gene. The CDR3 contains 15 residues. The CDR3 loop reads CASSQEQGGYYGYTF. The CDR3 bases are TGCGCCAGCAGCCAAGAACAGGGGGGGTACTATGGCTACACCTTC.

J is TRBJ2-5 and V is TRBV6-5; D might be TRBD2 (5 bases). This CDR3 has 14 residues. V lost 2 bases, J lost 3 bases, and 10 bases lay in between. CDR1 and CDR2 (germline): MNHEY, SVGAGI. DNA for the CDR3: TGTGCCAGCAGTTACAGGACTGCGAAAGAGACCCAGTACTTC. As protein: CASSYRTAKETQYF.

The rearrangement joins TRBV19 to TRBJ1-5; possibly TRBD1 for D (6 bases). The V and J ends lost 8 bases and 7 bases respectively, with 15 bases between them. The germline gives CDR1 LNHDA, CDR2 SQIVND (reference sequence). The CDR3 contains 13 residues. The CDR3 reads CASGAGVRQPQHF. DNA of the CDR3: TGTGCCAGTGGCGCAGGGGTGAGGCAGCCCCAGCATTTT.

The chain employs TRBV5-1 and TRBJ2-1, with 10 bases aligning to TRBD1. The V gene end was trimmed by 5 bases and the J gene end by 3 bases; junction bases not matched to a gene: 8. CDR1 is SGHRS, CDR2 YFSETQ, per germline. The CDR3 runs 16 residues. CDR3 residues: CASSYARDRGYNEQFF. The DNA for the CDR3 is TGCGCCAGCAGTTATGCCCGGGACAGGGGCTACAATGAGCAGTTCTTC.

This chain connects TRBV9 to TRBJ2-1; a possible D gene is TRBD2 (6 bases). The CDR3 has 14 residues. Germline values: CDR1 SGDLS, CDR2 YYNGEE. The V gene lost 3 bases and the J gene lost 7 bases, with 14 bases spanning the gap. DNA of the CDR3: TGTGCCAGCAGCGGGGGGACCCGGGGGAATGAGCAGTTCTTC. It specifies CASSGGTRGNEQFF.

The chain links TRBV6-1 to TRBJ2-7; TRBD1 matches at 7 bases. Unmatched junction bases numbered 4, after V lost 3 bases and J lost 2 bases. CDR3 size: 14 residues. Germline CDR1 MNHNS, CDR2 SASEGT. The CDR3 DNA is TGTGCCAGCAGTGACCGGACAGGTCCCTACGAGCAGTACTTC. Protein product: CASSDRTGPYEQYF.

The chain links TRBV7-2 to TRBJ2-7; D is perhaps TRBD2 (5 bases). V shed 4 bases and J shed 0 bases, with 10 bases lying between them. Germline CDR1 is SGHTA and CDR2 is FQGNSA. The CDR3 spans 14 residues. CDR3 bases: TGTGCCAGCAGCTCCCGGGAAAGCTCCTACGAGCAGTACTTC. Amino acids: CASSSRESSYEQYF.

The chain uses TRBV10-1 and TRBJ2-5; D perhaps matches TRBD1 (6 bases). Trimming left V 2 bases short and J 2 bases short, with 9 bases between. CDR1 is WNHNN, CDR2 SYGVQD, per germline (reference sequence). CDR3 length: 14 residues. As DNA, the CDR3 is TGCGCCAGCAGTGAGGGAACAGGGCAAGAGACCCAGTACTTC. Residues: CASSEGTGQETQYF.

The chain recombines TRBV18 with TRBJ2-7; TRBD2 aligns across 8 bases. The germline V gene encodes CDR1 KGHSH and CDR2 LQKENI. This CDR3 is built from 15 residues. V was clipped by 6 bases and J by 6 bases; unmatched bases: 13. The CDR3 DNA is TGTGCCAGCTCTCCAACCTCGGGGGGGTTCGGCGAGCAGTACTTC. Translation: CASSPTSGGFGEQYF.

This clone was observed a single time. V gene TRBV20-1 combines with J gene TRBJ2-5, with D perhaps TRBD2 (5 bases). The CDR3 is made up of 11 amino acids. Trimming stripped 7 bases from V and 1 base from J, with 7 bases between. Germline CDR1 reads DFQATT; CDR2 reads SNEGSKA (reference sequence). The CDR3 nucleotides read TGCAGTGGGGAGCTCCAAGAGACCCAGTACTTC. Protein sequence: CSGELQETQYF.

The genes are TRBV4-2 and TRBJ2-2; no clear D. The CDR3 runs 15 residues. The V gene's germline CDR1 is LGHNA and CDR2 YNFKEQ. V lost 1 base and J 3 bases, leaving 9 bases between the germline ends. The CDR3: CASSQGLSDTGELFF. The CDR3 DNA follows: TGTGCCAGCAGCCAAGGGTTGTCAGACACCGGGGAGCTGTTTTTT.

V usage is TRBV7-9 and J usage is TRBJ1-3, with unresolved D. Between the trimmed V and J ends, which lost 8 bases and 1 base, there was a span of 6 bases. CDR1 is SEHNR and CDR2 is FQNEAQ in the germline V gene (reference sequence). CDR3 length: 12 amino acids. The CDR3 sequence: CASERSGNTIYF. The CDR3 DNA sequence: TGTGCCAGCGAGAGGTCTGGAAACACCATATATTTT.

V is TRBV29-1 and J is TRBJ2-5; TRBD1 matches at 9 bases. This CDR3 is built from 17 residues. CDR1 is SQVTM, CDR2 ANQGSEA, per germline. The trim removed 3 bases at V and 2 bases at J, leaving 13 bases unmatched. CDR3: CSVDSNGDRDSQETQYF. CDR3 in DNA: TGCAGCGTTGATAGTAACGGGGACAGGGACTCACAAGAGACCCAGTACTTC.

V gene TRBV20-1 combines with J gene TRBJ2-5, with D perhaps TRBD2 (6 bases). The germline gives CDR1 DFQATT, CDR2 SNEGSKA (reference sequence). The CDR3 length is 13 residues. Trimming cost V 3 bases and J 5 bases, with 13 bases left between them. CDR3 protein: CSASSLGRETQYF. CDR3 in DNA: TGCAGTGCTAGTTCCTTAGGGAGGGAGACCCAGTACTTC.

A single count supports this clone. The V and J genes are TRBV6-5 and TRBJ2-3; TRBD2 aligns across 7 bases. The CDR3 has 15 residues. The junction had 8 bases not matched to a gene; V was cut back by 6 bases and J by 2 bases. Looked up from germline, CDR1 is MNHEY and CDR2 is SVGAGI. CDR3 bases: TGTGCCAGCAGCCCCGGGGAGGGCTACACAGATACGCAGTATTTT. Translating gives CASSPGEGYTDTQYF.

V is TRBV7-9 and J is TRBJ2-5, with 7 bases lining up with TRBD1. Germline trimming cut 5 bases from V and 3 bases from J; bases unmatched to any gene: 12. Germline V gene sequence: CDR1 SEHNR, CDR2 FQNEAQ (reference sequence). The CDR3 length is 16 residues. CDR3 in amino acids: CASSPTGFLAKETQYF. The DNA of the CDR3 is TGTGCCAGCAGCCCGACAGGGTTTCTTGCGAAAGAGACCCAGTACTTC.

On this clone itself: One end of the junction varies from germline; a read error may be responsible. The rearrangement links TRBV7-7 to TRBJ2-1, with D maybe TRBD1 (5 bases). CDR3 length: 16 amino acids. Germline loops: CDR1 SSHAT, CDR2 FNYEAQ (reference sequence). The CDR3 region has the DNA TGTGCTAGCAGCTTAGCTGTCAAGGGGTCCTACAATGAGCAGTTCTTC. It encodes CASSLAVKGSYNEQFF.